The text below deals with one T cell receptor beta chain. The record originates from a study of neoadjuvant anti-PD-1 for oral cavity cancer. Study-wide background: Non-progressing patients received a fourth nivolumab dose near day 43, then surgery on days 50-56.

Time point specified: after neoadjuvant nivolumab, at surgical resection. Patients had newly diagnosed, untreated stage II-IVA oral cavity squamous cell carcinoma. Germline CDR1 and CDR2: SNHLY and FYNNEI. V was pared by 7 bases and J by 2 bases, with 7 bases between. CDR3 length: 12 amino acids. The assay was immunoSEQ multiplex PCR, and TCRdb's table has in-frame clones only and misses some. The sample lists 14,000 or so clones; around 70% were seen once. The specimen comprised PBMCs, sampled after nivolumab (anti-PD-1) treatment. J is TRBJ2-3 and V is TRBV2, with D uncertain. This receptor was identified in a person aged 35 to 85 with oral cavity squamous cell carcinoma. CDR3 coding DNA: TGTGCCAGCATTGGGGACACAGATACGCAGTATTTT. It translates to CASIGDTDTQYF.